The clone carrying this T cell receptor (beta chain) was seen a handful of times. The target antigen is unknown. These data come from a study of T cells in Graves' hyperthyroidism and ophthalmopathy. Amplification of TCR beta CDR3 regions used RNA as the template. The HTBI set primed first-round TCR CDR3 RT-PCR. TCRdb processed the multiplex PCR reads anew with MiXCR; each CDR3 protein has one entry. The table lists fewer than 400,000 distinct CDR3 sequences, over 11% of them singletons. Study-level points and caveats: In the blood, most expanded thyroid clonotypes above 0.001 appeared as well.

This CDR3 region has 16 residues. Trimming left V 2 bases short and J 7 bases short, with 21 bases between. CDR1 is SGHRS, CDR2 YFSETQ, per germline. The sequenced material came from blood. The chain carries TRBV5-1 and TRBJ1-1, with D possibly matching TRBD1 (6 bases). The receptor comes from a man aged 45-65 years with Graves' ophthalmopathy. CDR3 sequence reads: CASSLRGGGNQREAFF. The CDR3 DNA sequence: TGCGCCAGCAGCTTAAGAGGGGGGGGGAACCAGCGTGAAGCTTTCTTT.